Below, one T cell receptor (beta chain) is given with its context. What it binds is unknown. The data originate from a study of cytomegalovirus exposure and HLA in healthy donors. Across the study: Of all 398 donors who were genotyped, around 82% belonged to the Caucasian-associated ancestry cluster. Study-level results: The only immune exposure information that was available was CMV serostatus.

60 Vbeta and 13 Jbeta primers were used in PCR. As processed by the authors: Unique TCR beta chains totaled roughly 79 million in a later count, with 8.5 million to 12 million of them shared. The method was immunoSEQ multiplex PCR; TCRdb's version includes in-frame clones alone and lacks a portion of them. V, J and clone size were drawn from that table, and D and trimming were deduced from the DNA. The sample holds 65,000 to 70,000 clones, around 91% seen once. The donors gave bone marrow, and they were healthy. The V gene's germline CDR1 is KGHSH and CDR2 LQKENI. V was shortened by 3 bases and J by 0 bases, with 21 bases between the two germline ends. CDR3 length: 19 amino acids.

The sample taken for sequencing was PBMCs. This sequence was found in a woman aged 25 to 39 in good health and CMV-seropositive. The J gene is TRBJ2-1, the V gene TRBV18; D unresolved. CDR3: CASSPYTTTGQSSYNEQFF. Here the CDR3 DNA reads TGTGCCAGCTCACCCTATACCACGACGGGTCAAAGCTCCTACAATGAGCAGTTCTTC. The full variable domain, completed using reference TRBV18 and TRBJ2-1, is NAGVMQNPRHLVRRRGQEARLRCSPMKGHSHVYWYRQLPEEGLKFMVYLQKENIIDESGMPKERFSAEFPKEGPSILRIQQVVRGDSAAYFCASSPYTTTGQSSYNEQFFGPGTRLTVL.